This T cell receptor beta chain was recorded in a study of tumour-infiltrating T cells in Burkitt lymphoma. Study details: Overall and progression-free survival were predicted by productive clonality.

Sequenced by immunoSEQ multiplex PCR; TCRdb stores in-frame clones only, minus some. The sample lists about 5,400 clones, more than 7.5% occurring once. The CDR3 extends over 14 amino acids. The ends were cut back, 4 bases at V and 4 bases at J, with 14 bases in the middle. Germline assignment: CDR1 SGDLS and CDR2 YYNGEE. The rearrangement links TRBV9 to TRBJ1-1, with a weak D call TRBD1 (6 bases). Sequencing input: tumor tissue. This clonotype was obtained from a human donor with diffuse large B-cell lymphoma. The CDR3 protein is CASSSPDRSTEAFF. For the CDR3, the DNA is TGTGCCAGCAGCTCGCCGGACAGAAGCACTGAAGCTTTCTTT.